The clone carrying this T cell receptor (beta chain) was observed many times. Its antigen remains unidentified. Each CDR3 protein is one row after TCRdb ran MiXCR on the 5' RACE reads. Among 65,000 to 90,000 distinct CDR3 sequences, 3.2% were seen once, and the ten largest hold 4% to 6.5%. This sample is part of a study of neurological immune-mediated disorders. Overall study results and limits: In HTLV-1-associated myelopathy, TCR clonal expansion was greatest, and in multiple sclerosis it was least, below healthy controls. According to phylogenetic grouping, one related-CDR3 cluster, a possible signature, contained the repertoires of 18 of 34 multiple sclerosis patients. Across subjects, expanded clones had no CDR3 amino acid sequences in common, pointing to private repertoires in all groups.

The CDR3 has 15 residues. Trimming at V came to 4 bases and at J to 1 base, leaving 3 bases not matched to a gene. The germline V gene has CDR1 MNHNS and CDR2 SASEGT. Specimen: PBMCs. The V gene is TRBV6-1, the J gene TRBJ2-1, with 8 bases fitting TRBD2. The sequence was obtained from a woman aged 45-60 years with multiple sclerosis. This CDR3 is CASSGGTRSYNEQFF. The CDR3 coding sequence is TGTGCCAGCAGTGGAGGGACTAGATCCTACAATGAGCAGTTCTTC.